Shown below are 11 T cell receptor beta chains from a single sample sequenced in a study of blood T cell repertoires in COVID-19. Only in-frame clones appear in the TCRdb table, and some are missing; sequencing was by immunoSEQ multiplex PCR. Of about 170,000 clones listed, around 82% are singletons. The sample consisted of peripheral blood. All receptors come from a woman older than 75 with active or convalescent COVID-19.

The gene calls are TRBV9 and TRBJ2-7; D is perhaps TRBD1 (6 bases). CDR3 length: 15 amino acids. Between the trimmed V and J ends, which lost 2 bases and 2 bases, there was a span of 14 bases. In germline, CDR1 is SGDLS, CDR2 YYNGEE. The CDR3, as DNA: TGTGCCAGCAGCGTTCAACCCGGGACACCCTACGAGCAGTACTTC. Residues: CASSVQPGTPYEQYF.

V and J are TRBV7-8 and TRBJ2-2; D uncertain. There are 15 residues in the CDR3. Germline lookup yields CDR1 SGHVS and CDR2 FQNEAQ. Trimming left V 3 bases short and J 2 bases short, with 10 bases between. CDR3 residues: CASSLRRINTGELFF. CDR3 sequence (DNA): TGTGCCAGCAGCTTGAGGCGGATTAACACCGGGGAGCTGTTTTTT. Full variable domain (rest looked up from reference TRBV7-8 and TRBJ2-2): GAGVSQSPRYKVAKRGQDVALRCDPISGHVSLFWYQQALGQGPEFLTYFQNEAQLDKSGLPSDRFFAERPEGSVSTLKIQRTQQEDSAVYLCASSLRRINTGELFFGEGSRLTVL.

This clone was picked up a small number of times. The chain carries TRBV30 and TRBJ1-1; TRBD1 is a possible D gene (5 bases). CDR1 and CDR2 from the germline V gene are GTSNPN and SVGIG (reference sequence). This CDR3 comprises 11 residues. Deletions cut 8 bases from V and 5 bases from J, with 12 bases between. Here the CDR3 reads CARRQLTEAFF. The CDR3 nucleotides read TGTGCCCGCCGACAGCTTACTGAAGCTTTCTTT. Based on the CDR3 plus reference TRBV30 and TRBJ1-1, the full variable domain is SQTIHQWPATLVQPVGSPLSLECTVEGTSNPNLYWYRQAAGRGLQLLFYSVGIGQISSEVPQNLSASRPQDRQFILSSKKLLLSDSGFYLCARRQLTEAFFGQGTRLTVV.

The gene calls are TRBV5-4 and TRBJ2-5; possibly TRBD2 for D (7 bases). Trimming removed 1 base from V and 5 bases from J, with 9 bases in between. Germline CDR1 is SGHNT and CDR2 is YYREEE (reference sequence). The CDR3 extends over 13 amino acids. The CDR3 loop reads CASSLKGGETQYF. Written as DNA, the CDR3 is TGTGCCAGCAGCTTGAAGGGGGGGGAGACCCAGTACTTC.

The chain links TRBV28 to TRBJ2-1, with D perhaps TRBD1 (5 bases). The germline V gene has CDR1 MDHEN and CDR2 SYDVKM. V was shortened by 3 bases and J by 3 bases, with 12 bases between the two germline ends. There are 15 residues in the CDR3. The CDR3 protein is CASSLRRGIYNEQFF. The CDR3, as DNA: TGTGCCAGCAGTTTGCGTAGGGGAATCTACAATGAGCAGTTCTTC.

The chain couples TRBV18 to TRBJ1-4; 7 nucleotides line up with TRBD1. Germline CDR1 and CDR2: KGHSH and LQKENI. The CDR3 has 13 amino acids. V dropped 4 bases and J dropped 4; count of bases not matched to a gene: 0. CDR3 sequence reads: CASSRDSNEKLFF. In DNA, the CDR3 is TGTGCCAGCTCACGGGACAGTAATGAAAAACTGTTTTTT.

The chain couples TRBV4-2 to TRBJ1-5, with 9 positions matching TRBD1. Germline V CDR1 and CDR2: LGHNA, YNFKEQ. The CDR3 spans 17 residues. The V gene end was trimmed by 1 base and the J gene end by 4 bases; junction bases not matched to a gene: 8. CDR3 DNA: TGTGCCAGCAGCCAAGGGACGGGACAGGGCGGTAATCAGCCCCAGCATTTT. The encoded protein is CASSQGTGQGGNQPQHF.

This chain links TRBV5-8 with TRBJ1-3, with D uncertain. Trimming shortened V by 1 base and J by 0 bases, and 14 bases separated the two germline ends. This CDR3 has 17 residues. Looked up from germline, CDR1 is SGHTS and CDR2 is YDEGEE. Written as DNA, the CDR3 is TGTGCCAGCAGCTTGTTCGTACAGACCATCTCTGGAAACACCATATATTTT. Its translation: CASSLFVQTISGNTIYF.

The chain has TRBV9 and TRBJ2-7; 8 nucleotides align to TRBD1. V was pared by 4 bases and J by 9 bases, with 21 bases of the junction left unmatched. CDR1 is SGDLS and CDR2 is YYNGEE in the germline V gene. This CDR3 is built from 17 residues. CDR3 sequence reads: CASSPGQGNYESRRQYF. The DNA for the CDR3 is TGTGCCAGCAGCCCCGGACAGGGTAACTACGAGTCTCGTCGGCAGTACTTC.

The gene calls are TRBV11-1 and TRBJ1-4; possibly TRBD1 for D (5 bases). CDR1 and CDR2 from the germline V gene are SGHAT and FQDESV (reference sequence). The V and J ends lost 5 bases and 5 bases respectively, with 18 bases between them. The CDR3 consists of 16 residues. The CDR3 loop reads CASSQATRTRNEKLFF. As DNA, the CDR3 is TGTGCCAGCAGCCAAGCAACGCGGACACGGAATGAAAAACTGTTTTTT.

This rearrangement joins TRBV7-6 to TRBJ2-7, with D perhaps matching TRBD2 (5 bases). CDR1 SGHVS and CDR2 FNYEAQ come from the germline V gene. This CDR3 spans 13 amino acids. The V gene lost 1 base and the J gene lost 2 bases, with 6 bases spanning the gap. The CDR3 nucleotides are TGTGCCAGCAGCTTAGAACTAGCCTACGAGCAGTACTTC. It encodes CASSLELAYEQYF.